This T cell receptor (beta chain) emerged from a study of shared clonotypes between healthy human individuals. A note on this clone: This likely came from a read error, as a far larger clone is one base away.

The assay was run at deep level. TCRdb's copy holds only in-frame clones and misses some; the assay was immunoSEQ multiplex PCR. The data hold 450,000 to 500,000 clones, with roughly 80% observed a single time. The ends were cut back, 0 bases at V and 8 bases at J, with 16 bases in the middle. The CDR3 runs to 15 residues. CDR1 and CDR2 (germline): MGHRA, YSYEKL. V is TRBV4-1 and J is TRBJ1-2; D possibly corresponds to TRBD1 (5 bases). This receptor was identified in a woman aged 35 to 49 in good health. Some clones in this sample may be carry-over from other donors' samples. Source material: PBMCs. This chain's CDR3 is CASSQDITVSGGYTF. The CDR3 DNA reads TGCGCCAGCAGCCAAGATATTACAGTATCAGGGGGCTACACCTTC.